The entry below describes one TCR beta chain. The antigen remains unidentified. DNA input for the unsorted PBMC replicate PCRs was around 300 ng, 25,000 to 30,000 T cell genomes. The assay was immunoSEQ multiplex PCR, and TCRdb's table has in-frame clones only and misses some. This sample yields about half a million clones, of which 75% to 85% are seen a single time; over 10% belongs to the top ten. This entry is derived from a study of shared clonotypes between healthy human individuals. Study-wide findings and caveats: Collection of samples was limited to blood; tissue repertoires likely differ.

CDR1 and CDR2 from the germline V gene are GTSNPN and SVGIG (reference sequence). V lost 0 bases and J lost 6, with 6 bases in between. CDR3 length: 11 residues. The donors, all of them Caucasian adults, lived in Nashville, Tennessee. The TCR sequence derives from a woman in her forties in good health. Some clones in this sample may be carry-over from other donors' samples. The rearrangement joins TRBV30 to TRBJ2-7; D not resolved. Specimen: PBMCs. CDR3 sequence: CAWSVFVEQYF. DNA of the CDR3: TGTGCCTGGAGTGTATTCGTCGAGCAGTACTTC.